These 9 T cell receptor beta chains came from one sample sequenced in a study of T-cell memory formation after mild COVID-19. TCRdb re-called the 5' RACE reads through MiXCR, storing one row per CDR3 protein. The repertoire holds around 130,000 distinct CDR3 sequences, about 18% seen once, with around 4.8% in the top ten. The sample taken for sequencing was PBMCs or a T cell subset sorted from them (not recorded which). The receptors were gathered from a man aged 18-30 years who had mild COVID-19 (a few samples of this study predate the infection). Cell type and time point are not known.

In its sample, this clonotype was seen a few times. The V and J genes are TRBV20-1 and TRBJ1-4, with 9 nucleotides matching TRBD1. Germline V CDR1 and CDR2: DFQATT, SNEGSKA (reference sequence). The CDR3 sequence is 14 residues long. V lost 2 bases to trimming and J lost 5 bases; unmatched junction nucleotides: 3. As DNA, the CDR3 is TGCAGTGCTAGACCCGGACAGGGGAATGAAAAACTGTTTTTT. Translation gives CSARPGQGNEKLFF.

This clonotype occurred a few times. The rearrangement joins TRBV20-1 to TRBJ2-3; no clear D gene. This CDR3 region has 16 residues. Trimming cost V 3 bases and J 0 bases, with 16 bases left between them. The germline V gene encodes CDR1 DFQATT and CDR2 SNEGSKA (reference sequence). CDR3 amino acids: CSASLLRSASTDTQYF. CDR3 DNA sequence: TGCAGTGCTAGTCTCCTGAGAAGCGCGAGCACAGATACGCAGTATTTT.

In its sample, this clonotype was seen once. The chain employs TRBV12-3 or TRBV12-4 and TRBJ1-2; D call uncertain. V was cut by 7 bases and J by 7 bases, with 13 bases left in between. CDR3 length: 12 amino acids. CDR3 sequence reads: CASTPIGGGYTF. The CDR3 coding sequence is TGTGCCAGCACCCCGATTGGCGGTGGCTACACCTTC.

This clonotype was counted only a few times. The rearrangement links TRBV7-6 to TRBJ2-7; tentatively, D is TRBD1 (6 bases). The CDR3 loop spans 14 amino acids. Trimming cost V 1 base and J 0 bases, with 7 bases left between them. Germline assignment: CDR1 SGHVS and CDR2 FNYEAQ. Here the CDR3 DNA reads TGTGCCAGCAGCTTAGGAGGGGGCTCCTACGAGCAGTACTTC. Translation: CASSLGGGSYEQYF.

V gene TRBV28 combines with J gene TRBJ2-4; D might be TRBD2 (7 bases). The V end lost 2 bases, the J end lost 7 bases, and 18 bases lay between the germline ends. Germline V gene sequence: CDR1 MDHEN, CDR2 SYDVKM. The CDR3 loop spans 16 amino acids. The chain's CDR3 is CASSLGGAGGGNIQYF. In DNA form, the CDR3 reads TGTGCCAGCAGTTTAGGGGGGGCCGGCGGTGGGAACATTCAGTACTTC.

This clonotype was seen at least ten times. The chain couples TRBV7-2 to TRBJ2-4; 7 nucleotides align to TRBD1. The CDR3 is 16 amino acids. Germline V CDR1 and CDR2: SGHTA, FQGNSA. V lost 2 bases, J lost 0 bases, and 4 bases stayed unmatched. The CDR3 sequence is CASSLNRGLAKNIQYF. CDR3 nucleotides: TGTGCCAGCAGCTTAAACAGGGGCCTAGCCAAAAACATTCAGTACTTC.

This clonotype was counted between two and nine times. The rearrangement joins TRBV30 to TRBJ2-4, with D perhaps matching TRBD1 (6 bases). The CDR3 sequence is 13 residues long. With 3 bases removed from V and 3 bases from J, the gap between germline ends came to 9 bases. Germline-derived CDR1 and CDR2 are GTSNPN and SVGIG (reference sequence). Here the CDR3 DNA reads TGTGCCTGGAGACAAGGGGGCAAAAACATTCAGTACTTC. This encodes CAWRQGGKNIQYF.

This clonotype was seen a few times. The V gene is TRBV25-1, the J gene TRBJ2-1; D remains ambiguous. CDR1 and CDR2 from the germline V gene are MGHDK and SYGVNS. The CDR3 totals 15 residues. Trimming left V 2 bases short and J 0 bases short, with 8 bases between. CDR3 region: CASSERVSSYNEQFF. In DNA form, the CDR3 reads TGTGCCAGCAGTGAAAGGGTGTCCTCCTACAATGAGCAGTTCTTC.

This clonotype was detected a few times. The chain combines TRBV10-3 with TRBJ2-3; 8 bases are shared with TRBD2. CDR3 size: 15 residues. Unmatched junction bases numbered 2, after V lost 2 bases and J lost 1 base. Per the germline V gene, CDR1 is ENHRY and CDR2 is SYGVKD. The DNA for the CDR3 is TGTGCCATCAGTGAGCGAGCGGGGGGCACAGATACGCAGTATTTT. Translating gives CAISERAGGTDTQYF.